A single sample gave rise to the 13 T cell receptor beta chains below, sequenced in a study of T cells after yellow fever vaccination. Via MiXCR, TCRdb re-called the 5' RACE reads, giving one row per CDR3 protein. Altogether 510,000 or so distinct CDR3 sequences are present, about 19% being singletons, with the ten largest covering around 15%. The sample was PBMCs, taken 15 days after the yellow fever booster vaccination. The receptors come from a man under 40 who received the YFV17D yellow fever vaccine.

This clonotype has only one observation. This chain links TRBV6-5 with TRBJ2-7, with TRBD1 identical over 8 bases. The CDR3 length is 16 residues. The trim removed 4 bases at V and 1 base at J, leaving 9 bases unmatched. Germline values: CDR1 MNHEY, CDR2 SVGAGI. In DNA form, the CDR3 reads TGTGCCAGCAGTTTGGACCCAGGGGGCTTATCCTACGAGCAGTACTTC. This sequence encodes CASSLDPGGLSYEQYF.

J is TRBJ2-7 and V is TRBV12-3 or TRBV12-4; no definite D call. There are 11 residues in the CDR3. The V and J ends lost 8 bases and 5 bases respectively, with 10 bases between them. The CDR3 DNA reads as TGTGCCAGCGGCCCCGGCCACGAGCAGTACTTC. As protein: CASGPGHEQYF.

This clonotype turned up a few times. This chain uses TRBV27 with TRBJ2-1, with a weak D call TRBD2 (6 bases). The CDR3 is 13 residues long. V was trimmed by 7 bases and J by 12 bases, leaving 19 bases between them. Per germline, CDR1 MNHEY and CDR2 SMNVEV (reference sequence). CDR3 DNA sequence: TGTGCCAGCATCCTACTCGCAGGAGGGAGGCAGTTCTTC. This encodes CASILLAGGRQFF.

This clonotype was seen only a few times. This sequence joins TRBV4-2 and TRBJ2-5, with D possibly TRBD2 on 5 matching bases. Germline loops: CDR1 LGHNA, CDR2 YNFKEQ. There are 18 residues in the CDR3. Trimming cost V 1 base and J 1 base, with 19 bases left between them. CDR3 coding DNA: TGTGCCAGCAGCCAAGGGCCCGCCGGGAACTTATTCCAAGAGACCCAGTACTTC. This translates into CASSQGPAGNLFQETQYF.

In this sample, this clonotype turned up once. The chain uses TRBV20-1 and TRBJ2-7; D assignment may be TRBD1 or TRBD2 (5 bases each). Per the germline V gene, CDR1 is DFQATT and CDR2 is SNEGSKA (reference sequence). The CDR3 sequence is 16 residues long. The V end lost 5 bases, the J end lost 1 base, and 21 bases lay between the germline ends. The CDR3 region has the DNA TGCAGTGCTGCCCGTTTGAGTGGGGGTGGGTCCTACGAGCAGTACTTC. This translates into CSAARLSGGGSYEQYF.

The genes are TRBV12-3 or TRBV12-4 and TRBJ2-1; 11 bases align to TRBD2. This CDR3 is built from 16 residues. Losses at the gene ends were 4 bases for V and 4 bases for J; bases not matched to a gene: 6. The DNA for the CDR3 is TGTGCCAGCAGTTCCCGGACTAGCGGGCCTTACAATGAGCAGTTCTTC. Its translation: CASSSRTSGPYNEQFF.

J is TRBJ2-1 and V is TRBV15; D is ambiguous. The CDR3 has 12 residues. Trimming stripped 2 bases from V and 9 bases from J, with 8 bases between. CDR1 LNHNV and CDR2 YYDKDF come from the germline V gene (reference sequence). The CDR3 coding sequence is TGTGCCACCAGCAGATTAGCCGGTGAGCAGTTCTTC. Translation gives CATSRLAGEQFF.

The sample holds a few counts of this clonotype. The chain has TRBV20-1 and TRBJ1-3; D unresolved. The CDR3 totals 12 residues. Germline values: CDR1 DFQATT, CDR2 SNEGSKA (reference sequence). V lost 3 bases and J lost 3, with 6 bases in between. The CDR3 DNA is TGCAGTGCTAGTGTCCTTGGAAACACCATATATTTT. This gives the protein CSASVLGNTIYF.

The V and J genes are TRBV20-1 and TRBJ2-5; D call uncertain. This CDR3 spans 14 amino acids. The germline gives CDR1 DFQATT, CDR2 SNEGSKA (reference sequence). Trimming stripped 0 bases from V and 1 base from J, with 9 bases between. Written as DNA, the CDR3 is TGCAGTGCTAGAGAGCGCCGAGGCCAAGAGACCCAGTACTTC. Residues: CSARERRGQETQYF.

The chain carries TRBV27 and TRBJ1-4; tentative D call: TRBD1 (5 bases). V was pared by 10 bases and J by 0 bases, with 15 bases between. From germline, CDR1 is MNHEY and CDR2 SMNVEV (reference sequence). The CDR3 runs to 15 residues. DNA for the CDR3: TGTGCCACCCATCCCTGGGGCGCAACTAATGAAAAACTGTTTTTT. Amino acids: CATHPWGATNEKLFF. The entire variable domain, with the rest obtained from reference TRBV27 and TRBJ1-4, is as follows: EAQVTQNPRYLITVTGKKLTVTCSQNMNHEYMSWYRQDPGLGLRQIYYSMNVEVTDKGDVPEGYKVSRKEKRNFPLILESPSPNQTSLYFCATHPWGATNEKLFFGSGTQLSVL.

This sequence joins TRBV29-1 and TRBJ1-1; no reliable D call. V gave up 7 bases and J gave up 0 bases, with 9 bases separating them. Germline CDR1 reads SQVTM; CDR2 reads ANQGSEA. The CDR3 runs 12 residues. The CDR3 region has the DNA TGCAGCGCCGACGGTATGAACACTGAAGCTTTCTTT. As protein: CSADGMNTEAFF.

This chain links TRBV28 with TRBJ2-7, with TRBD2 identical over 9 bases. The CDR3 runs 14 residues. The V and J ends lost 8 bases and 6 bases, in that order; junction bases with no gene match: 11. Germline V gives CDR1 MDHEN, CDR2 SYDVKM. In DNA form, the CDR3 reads TGTGCCAGCCTTCGAGCGGGAGGTGGGGGCGAGCAGTACTTC. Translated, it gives CASLRAGGGGEQYF.

The CDR3 spells CSARDAKTNQPQHF. The DNA for the CDR3 is TGCAGTGCTAGAGATGCGAAGACCAATCAGCCCCAGCATTTT. The chain carries TRBV20-1 and TRBJ1-5; D call uncertain. This CDR3 spans 14 amino acids. CDR1 and CDR2 from the germline V gene are DFQATT and SNEGSKA (reference sequence). V lost 0 bases and J 3 bases, leaving 9 bases between the germline ends.